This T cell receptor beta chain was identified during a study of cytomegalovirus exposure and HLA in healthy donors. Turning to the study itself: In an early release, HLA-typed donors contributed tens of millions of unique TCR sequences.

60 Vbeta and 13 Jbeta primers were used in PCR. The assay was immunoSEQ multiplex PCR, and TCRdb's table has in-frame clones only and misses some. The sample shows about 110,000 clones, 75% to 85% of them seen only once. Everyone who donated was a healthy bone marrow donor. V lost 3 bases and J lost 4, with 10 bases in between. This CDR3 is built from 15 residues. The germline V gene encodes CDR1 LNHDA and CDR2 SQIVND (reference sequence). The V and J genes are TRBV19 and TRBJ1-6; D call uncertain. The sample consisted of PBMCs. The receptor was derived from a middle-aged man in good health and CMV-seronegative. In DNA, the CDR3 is TGTGCCAGTAGTATTAGTGCCGGTTATAATTCACCCCTCCACTTT. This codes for CASSISAGYNSPLHF.